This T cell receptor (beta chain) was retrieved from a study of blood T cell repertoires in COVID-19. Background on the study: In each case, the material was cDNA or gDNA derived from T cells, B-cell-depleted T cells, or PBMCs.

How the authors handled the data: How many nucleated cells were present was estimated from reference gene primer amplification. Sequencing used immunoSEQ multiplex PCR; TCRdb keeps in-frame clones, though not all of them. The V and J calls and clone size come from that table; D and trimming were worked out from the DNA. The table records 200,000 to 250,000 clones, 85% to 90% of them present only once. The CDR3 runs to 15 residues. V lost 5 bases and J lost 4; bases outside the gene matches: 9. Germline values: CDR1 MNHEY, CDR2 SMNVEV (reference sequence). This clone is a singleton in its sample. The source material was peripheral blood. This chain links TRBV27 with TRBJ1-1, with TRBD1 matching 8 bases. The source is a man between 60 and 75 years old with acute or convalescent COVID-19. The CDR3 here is CASSPRTGWGTEAFF. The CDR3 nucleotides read TGTGCCAGCAGTCCAAGGACAGGGTGGGGCACTGAAGCTTTCTTT.